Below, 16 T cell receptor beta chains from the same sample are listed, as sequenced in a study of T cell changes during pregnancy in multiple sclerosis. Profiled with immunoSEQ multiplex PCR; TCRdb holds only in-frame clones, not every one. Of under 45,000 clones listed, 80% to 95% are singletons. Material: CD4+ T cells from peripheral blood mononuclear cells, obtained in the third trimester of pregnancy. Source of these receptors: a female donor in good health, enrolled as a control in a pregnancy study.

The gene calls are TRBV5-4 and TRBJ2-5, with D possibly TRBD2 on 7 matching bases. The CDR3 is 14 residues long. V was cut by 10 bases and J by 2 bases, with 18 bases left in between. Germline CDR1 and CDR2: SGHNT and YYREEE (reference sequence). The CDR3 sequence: CAGGGGRPQETQYF. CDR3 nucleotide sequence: TGTGCCGGAGGGGGGGGTCGGCCACAAGAGACCCAGTACTTC.

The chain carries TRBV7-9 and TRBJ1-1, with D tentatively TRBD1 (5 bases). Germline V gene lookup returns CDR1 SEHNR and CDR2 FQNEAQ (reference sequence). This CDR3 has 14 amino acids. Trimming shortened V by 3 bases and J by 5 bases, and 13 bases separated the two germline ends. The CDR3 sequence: CASSFTLGGTEAFF. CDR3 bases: TGTGCCAGCAGCTTTACCTTGGGGGGGACTGAAGCTTTCTTT.

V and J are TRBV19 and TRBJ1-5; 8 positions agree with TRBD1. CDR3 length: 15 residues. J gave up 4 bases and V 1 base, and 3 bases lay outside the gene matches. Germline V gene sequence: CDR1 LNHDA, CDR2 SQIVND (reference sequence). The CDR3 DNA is TGTGCCAGTAGTATAGGCCAGGGGGCAAATCAGCCCCAGCATTTT. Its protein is CASSIGQGANQPQHF.

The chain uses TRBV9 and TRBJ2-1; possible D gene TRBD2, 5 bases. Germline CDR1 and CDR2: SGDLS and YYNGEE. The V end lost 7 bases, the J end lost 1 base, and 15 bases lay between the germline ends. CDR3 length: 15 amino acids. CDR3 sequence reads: CASLFGRTSYNEQFF. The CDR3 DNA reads TGTGCCAGCCTCTTCGGCAGGACTTCCTACAATGAGCAGTTCTTC.

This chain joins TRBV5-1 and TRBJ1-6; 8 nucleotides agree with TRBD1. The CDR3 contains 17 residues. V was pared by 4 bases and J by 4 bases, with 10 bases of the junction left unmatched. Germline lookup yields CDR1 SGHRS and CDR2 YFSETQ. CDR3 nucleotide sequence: TGCGCCAGCAGCACAGCTGACAGGGGAGGATATAATTCACCCCTCCACTTT. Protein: CASSTADRGGYNSPLHF.

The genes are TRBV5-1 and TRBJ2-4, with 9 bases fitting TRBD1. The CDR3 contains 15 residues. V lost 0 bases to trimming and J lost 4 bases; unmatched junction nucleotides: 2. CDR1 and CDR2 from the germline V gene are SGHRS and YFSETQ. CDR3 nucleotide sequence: TGCGCCAGCAGCTTGGACAGGGGGCTAAAAAACATTCAGTACTTC. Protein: CASSLDRGLKNIQYF.

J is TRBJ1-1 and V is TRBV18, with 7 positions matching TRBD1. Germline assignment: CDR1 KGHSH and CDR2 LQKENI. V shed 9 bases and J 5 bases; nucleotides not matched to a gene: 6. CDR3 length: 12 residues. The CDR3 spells CASGQGGTEAFF. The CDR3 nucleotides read TGTGCCAGTGGGCAGGGGGGAACTGAAGCTTTCTTT. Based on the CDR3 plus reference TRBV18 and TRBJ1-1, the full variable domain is NAGVMQNPRHLVRRRGQEARLRCSPMKGHSHVYWYRQLPEEGLKFMVYLQKENIIDESGMPKERFSAEFPKEGPSILRIQQVVRGDSAAYFCASGQGGTEAFFGQGTRLTVV.

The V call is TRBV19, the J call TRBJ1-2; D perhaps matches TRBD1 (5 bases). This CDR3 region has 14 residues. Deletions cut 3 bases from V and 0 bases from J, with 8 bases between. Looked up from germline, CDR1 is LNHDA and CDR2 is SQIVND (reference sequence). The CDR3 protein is CASSIAGTNYGYTF. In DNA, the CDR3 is TGTGCCAGTAGTATTGCAGGGACTAACTATGGCTACACCTTC.

The CDR3 loop reads CASSISRQGRYEQYF. CDR3 DNA sequence: TGTGCCAGTAGTATTTCCCGGCAGGGGCGGTACGAGCAGTACTTC. The J gene is TRBJ2-7, the V gene TRBV19, with D possibly TRBD1 on 6 matching bases. Germline loops: CDR1 LNHDA, CDR2 SQIVND (reference sequence). V shed 3 bases and J shed 4 bases, with 16 bases lying between them. This CDR3 spans 15 amino acids. The full variable domain, its missing parts supplied by reference TRBV19 and TRBJ2-7, is DGGITQSPKYLFRKEGQNVTLSCEQNLNHDAMYWYRQDPGQGLRLIYYSQIVNDFQKGDIAEGYSVSREKKESFPLTVTSAQKNPTAFYLCASSISRQGRYEQYFGPGTRLTVT.

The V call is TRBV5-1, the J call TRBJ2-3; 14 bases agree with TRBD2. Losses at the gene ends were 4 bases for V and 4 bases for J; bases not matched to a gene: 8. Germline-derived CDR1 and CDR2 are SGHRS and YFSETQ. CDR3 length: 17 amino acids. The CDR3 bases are TGCGCCAGCAGCACCGGACTAGCGGGGGGCAGCGCAGATACGCAGTATTTT. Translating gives CASSTGLAGGSADTQYF.

The DNA for the CDR3 is TGTGCCAGCAGTTTAGGGGGGGGATTCGGCTACACCTTC. Its protein product is CASSLGGGFGYTF. V is TRBV27 and J is TRBJ1-2, with TRBD1 as a possible D gene (5 bases). Deletions cut 2 bases from V and 8 bases from J, with 12 bases between. Germline V gene sequence: CDR1 MNHEY, CDR2 SMNVEV (reference sequence). CDR3 length equals 13 residues.

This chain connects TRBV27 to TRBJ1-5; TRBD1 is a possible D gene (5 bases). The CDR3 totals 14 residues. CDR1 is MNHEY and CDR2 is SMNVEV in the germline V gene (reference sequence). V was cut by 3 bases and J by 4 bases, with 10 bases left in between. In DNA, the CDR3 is TGTGCCAGCAGTTTCCGGGGGAAAAATCAGCCCCAGCATTTT. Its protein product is CASSFRGKNQPQHF.

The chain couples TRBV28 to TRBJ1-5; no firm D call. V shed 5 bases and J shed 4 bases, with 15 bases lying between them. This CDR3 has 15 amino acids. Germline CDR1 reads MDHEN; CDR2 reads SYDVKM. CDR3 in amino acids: CASSTKGSGNQPQHF. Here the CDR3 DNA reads TGTGCCAGCAGTACTAAAGGGTCGGGAAATCAGCCCCAGCATTTT.

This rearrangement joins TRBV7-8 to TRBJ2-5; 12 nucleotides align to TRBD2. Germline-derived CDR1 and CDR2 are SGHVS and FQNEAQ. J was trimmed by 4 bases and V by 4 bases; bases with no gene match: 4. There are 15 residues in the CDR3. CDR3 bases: TGTGCCAGCAGCTCCAGACTAGCGGGGGCAGAGACCCAGTACTTC. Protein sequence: CASSSRLAGAETQYF. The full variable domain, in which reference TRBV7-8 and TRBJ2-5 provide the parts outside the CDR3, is GAGVSQSPRYKVAKRGQDVALRCDPISGHVSLFWYQQALGQGPEFLTYFQNEAQLDKSGLPSDRFFAERPEGSVSTLKIQRTQQEDSAVYLCASSSRLAGAETQYFGPGTRLLVL.

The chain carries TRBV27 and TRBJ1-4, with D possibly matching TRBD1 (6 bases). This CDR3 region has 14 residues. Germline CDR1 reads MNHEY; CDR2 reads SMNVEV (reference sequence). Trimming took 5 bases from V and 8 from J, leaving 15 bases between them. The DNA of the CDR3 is TGTGCCAGCAGTCTACAGGGTTCGGGAGAAAAACTGTTTTTT. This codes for CASSLQGSGEKLFF.

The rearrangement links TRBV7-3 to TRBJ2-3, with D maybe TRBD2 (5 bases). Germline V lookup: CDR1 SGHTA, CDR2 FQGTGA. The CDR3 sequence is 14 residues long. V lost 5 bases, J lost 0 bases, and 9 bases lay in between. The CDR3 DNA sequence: TGTGCCAGCAGCCCCCGAGGGAGCACAGATACGCAGTATTTT. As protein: CASSPRGSTDTQYF.